This is a list of T cell receptor beta chains from one sample in a study of siplizumab effects on memory and regulatory T cells. Using immunoSEQ multiplex PCR, the repertoire was profiled, and TCRdb retains in-frame clones only, with some absent. The table records tens of thousands of clones, roughly 93% of them present only once. Sequenced material: CD8+ T cells sorted from blood. The origin of the receptors is a human donor in good health. The CDR3 runs from the conserved cysteine through the conserved F or W. D genes are given only for firm matches. Size values are once, few and many counts, or a class for expanded clones, and some rows have none.

d_gene	abundance	j_gene	v_gene	len	CDR3aa	CDR3nt
-	few	TRBJ1-2	TRBV27	14	CASSFLSVGYGYTF	TGTGCCAGCAGTTTCTTGTCCGTGGGCTATGGCTACACCTTC
-	-	TRBJ1-6	TRBV19	16	CASSIDQGAHNSPLHF	TGTGCCAGTAGTATAGATCAGGGAGCTCATAATTCACCCCTCCACTTT
-	-	TRBJ1-6	TRBV7-6	13	CASSLHPGAHFHF	TGTGCCAGCAGCTTACATCCGGGAGCCCATTTCCACTTT
TRBD2	-	TRBJ2-7	TRBV5-1	13	CASSWAGGYEQYF	TGCGCCAGCAGCTGGGCGGGGGGTTACGAGCAGTACTTC
-	-	TRBJ1-4	TRBV12-2	16	CASRLVSLPVNEKLFF	TGTGCAAGTCGCTTAGTATCCTTACCAGTAAATGAAAAACTGTTTTTT
TRBD2	-	TRBJ2-3	TRBV5-4	17	CASSPETSGGLTDTQYF	TGTGCCAGCAGCCCTGAGACTAGCGGGGGTCTTACAGATACGCAGTATTTT
-	once	TRBJ2-7	TRBV28	13	CASSFLGASEQYF	TGTGCCAGCAGTTTTCTGGGGGCGTCTGAGCAGTACTTC
-	-	TRBJ2-7	TRBV27	13	CASRKDRTYEQYF	TGTGCCAGCAGGAAGGACAGAACCTACGAGCAGTACTTC
-	-	TRBJ2-7	TRBV5-1	11	CASSYQSEQYF	TGCGCCAGCAGCTACCAATCCGAGCAGTACTTC
-	-	TRBJ2-7	TRBV6-6	15	CASREVDSTPHEQYF	TGTGCCAGCAGGGAAGTCGACAGTACCCCCCACGAGCAGTACTTC
-	-	TRBJ2-1	TRBV5-8	14	CASTDRDGYNEQFF	TGTGCCAGCACCGATAGGGACGGGTACAATGAGCAGTTCTTC
-	-	TRBJ1-3	TRBV4-3	13	CASSQDRGNTIYF	TGCGCCAGCAGCCAAGATCGCGGAAACACCATATATTTT
TRBD2	-	TRBJ2-1	TRBV27	15	CASSTTGGAYNEQFF	TGTGCCAGCAGTACTACGGGGGGGGCCTACAATGAGCAGTTCTTC
-	-	TRBJ1-5	TRBV5-4	15	CASTGHKGTPEPQHF	TGTGCCAGCACGGGACACAAGGGTACCCCTGAGCCCCAGCATTTT
-	-	TRBJ2-5	TRBV7-9	14	CASSLPLAPETQYF	TGTGCCAGCAGCTTGCCGCTAGCGCCTGAGACCCAGTACTTC
-	-	TRBJ1-2	TRBV6-6	13	CASSYERNYGYTF	TGTGCCAGCAGTTACGAACGGAACTATGGCTACACCTTC
-	-	TRBJ1-6	TRBV9	14	CASSVADTAAPLHF	TGTGCCAGCAGCGTAGCGGACACTGCGGCACCCCTCCACTTT
TRBD1	-	TRBJ2-1	TRBV6-5	13	CASSLYRGYEQFF	TGTGCCAGCAGCCTTTACAGGGGTTATGAGCAGTTCTTC
-	-	TRBJ2-1	TRBV25-1	14	CASSEVYSYNEQFF	TGTGCCAGCAGTGAAGTGTACTCCTACAATGAGCAGTTCTTC
TRBD1	once	TRBJ2-3	TRBV4-3	18	CASSQWTGPIEGTDTQYF	TGCGCCAGCAGCCAGTGGACAGGGCCCATAGAGGGCACAGATACGCAGTATTTT
TRBD2	-	TRBJ2-5	TRBV9	14	CASSGSGGAETQYF	TGTGCCAGCAGCGGTAGCGGGGGGGCCGAGACCCAGTACTTC
TRBD2	-	TRBJ2-7	TRBV7-7	15	CASSLDGEGRYEQYF	TGTGCCAGCAGCTTAGATGGGGAGGGTAGGTACGAGCAGTACTTC
TRBD1	-	TRBJ2-7	TRBV5-6	14	CASSPGTGTYEQYF	TGTGCCAGCAGCCCAGGGACAGGTACCTACGAGCAGTACTTC
-	-	TRBJ2-3	TRBV4-1	18	CASSQVENRALSTDTQYF	TGCGCCAGCAGCCAAGTTGAGAACAGGGCCCTAAGCACAGATACGCAGTATTTT
-	once	TRBJ1-1	TRBV2	15	CASTEGVRVNTEAFF	TGTGCCAGCACCGAGGGTGTCAGAGTGAACACTGAAGCTTTCTTT
-	-	TRBJ1-2	TRBV27	12	CASSFDGYGYTF	TGTGCCAGCAGTTTTGACGGCTATGGCTACACCTTC
-	-	TRBJ1-1	TRBV2	13	CASRGPDNTEAFF	TGTGCCAGCAGGGGGCCCGATAACACTGAAGCTTTCTTT
-	-	TRBJ1-2	TRBV4-3	15	CASSQDGGRDYGYTF	TGCGCCAGCAGCCAAGACGGGGGGAGGGACTATGGCTACACCTTC
-	-	TRBJ2-3	TRBV4-3	13	CASSPTLTDTQYF	TGCGCCAGCAGCCCCACCCTGACAGATACGCAGTATTTT
-	-	TRBJ2-7	TRBV9	15	CASSPVGAGSYEQYF	TGTGCCAGCAGCCCAGTAGGGGCGGGGAGCTACGAGCAGTACTTC
-	-	TRBJ2-3	TRBV9	16	CASSVGVSGGPDTQYF	TGTGCCAGCAGCGTAGGTGTTTCCGGGGGCCCTGATACGCAGTATTTT
-	-	TRBJ2-5	TRBV30	15	CAWSVLGAGVETQYF	TGTGCCTGGAGTGTACTCGGCGCCGGGGTAGAGACCCAGTACTTC
-	-	TRBJ2-7	TRBV7-3	14	CASSLDPGSYEQYF	TGTGCCAGCAGCTTGGACCCGGGCTCCTACGAGCAGTACTTC
-	-	TRBJ2-7	TRBV29-1	11	CSPHRGDEQYF	TGCAGCCCCCACCGTGGAGACGAGCAGTACTTC
TRBD1	-	TRBJ2-7	TRBV4-1	15	CASSRAGGANYEQYF	TGCGCCAGCAGCCGAGCAGGGGGCGCGAACTACGAGCAGTACTTC
-	-	TRBJ2-1	TRBV9	16	CASSVGGPMGLNEQFF	TGTGCCAGCAGCGTAGGGGGGCCTATGGGGCTCAATGAGCAGTTCTTC
-	-	TRBJ1-3	TRBV5-1	13	CASSLVSGNTIYF	TGCGCCAGCAGCTTGGTCTCTGGAAACACCATATATTTT
-	-	TRBJ1-2	TRBV13	12	CASSLEEGGYTF	TGTGCCAGCAGCTTAGAGGAGGGTGGCTACACCTTC
-	-	TRBJ1-2	TRBV6-1	12	CASSINSVGYTF	TGTGCCAGCAGTATCAACTCGGTTGGCTACACCTTC
TRBD1	-	TRBJ2-7	TRBV5-5	15	CASSLGTGLSYEQYF	TGTGCCAGCAGCTTGGGGACAGGGCTCTCCTACGAGCAGTACTTC
-	-	TRBJ2-3	TRBV9	14	CASSVFSAPDTQYF	TGTGCCAGCAGCGTATTTAGTGCCCCAGATACGCAGTATTTT